The clone carrying this T cell receptor (beta chain) was seen only once. These data are taken from a study of Ad26.COV2.S vaccination and SARS-CoV-2 variants. The V gene's germline CDR1 is LNHDA and CDR2 SQIVND (reference sequence). This CDR3 is built from 12 residues. V lost 4 bases and J 6 bases, leaving 7 bases between the germline ends. Treatment of the sample: about 20 received Ad26.COV2.S at low or high dose, single or two shots; about 5 received placebo; per-sample allocation not given. The samples date from day 63 after the first vaccine or placebo injection. An Ad26 vector expressing Wuhan-strain SARS-CoV-2 spike constituted the vaccine. Sequencing was performed with immunoSEQ multiplex PCR; in TCRdb, only in-frame clones are kept and a portion is missing. The repertoire includes 400,000 to 450,000 clones, 90% of them detected once, and 12% sits in the top ten.

The V and J genes are TRBV19 and TRBJ2-1; D unresolved. This TCR was recovered from a person aged 18-60 years who received the Ad26.COV2.S COVID-19 vaccine or a placebo. Here the sequenced sample was peripheral blood, taken in a trial of Ad26.COV2.S vaccine versus placebo. Here the CDR3 reads CASSTDGNEQFF. The CDR3 region has the DNA TGTGCCAGTAGTACCGACGGCAATGAGCAGTTCTTC.